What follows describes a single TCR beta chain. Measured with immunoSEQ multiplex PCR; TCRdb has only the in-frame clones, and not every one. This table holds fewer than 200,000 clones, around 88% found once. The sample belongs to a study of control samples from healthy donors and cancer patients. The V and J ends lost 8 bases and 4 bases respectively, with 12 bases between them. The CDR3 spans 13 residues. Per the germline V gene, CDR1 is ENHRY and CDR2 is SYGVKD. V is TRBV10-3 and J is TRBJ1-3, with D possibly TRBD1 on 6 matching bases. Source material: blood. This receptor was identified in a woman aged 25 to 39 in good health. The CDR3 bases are TGTGCCATCGCCGGGACATCAGGAAACACCATATATTTT. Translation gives CAIAGTSGNTIYF.